A selection of T cell receptor beta chains follows, all from one sample in a study of T cell responses to AZD1222 COVID-19 vaccine. Assay used: immunoSEQ multiplex PCR; TCRdb lists only in-frame clones, some missing. The table shows some 150,000 clones, with 80% to 90% occurring only once. This material consisted of peripheral blood, taken on day 0 of MenACWY control vaccination. The receptors here all came from an adult in good health. Each CDR3 is given with its conserved first and last residue. The D gene is left open where the match is weak. Rows may omit the clone size; those that give it use once, few, many or a size class.

>TRBV7-8|14|-|-|TRBJ2-1
CASGMYSHYNEQFF
TGTGCCAGCGGAATGTATTCTCACTACAATGAGCAGTTCTTC
>TRBV28|14|-|TRBD1|TRBJ2-1
CASSTGGESNEQFF
TGTGCCAGCAGTACAGGGGGCGAGAGCAATGAGCAGTTCTTC
>TRBV5-1|14|-|-|TRBJ1-1
CASSTPGGRAEAFF
TGCGCCAGCAGCACCCCCGGGGGCAGGGCTGAAGCTTTCTTT
>TRBV24-1|18|-|TRBD2|TRBJ2-1
CAASDFPLRRGTSGTQFF
TGTGCCGCCAGTGATTTCCCACTACGCCGAGGGACTAGCGGGACGCAGTTCTTC
>TRBV11-2|13|few|-|TRBJ2-2
CASSPHTTGELFF
TGTGCCAGCAGCCCCCATACAACCGGGGAGCTGTTTTTT
>TRBV4-2|15|-|-|TRBJ1-3
CASSQDWRAGNTIYF
TGTGCCAGCAGCCAAGATTGGAGGGCTGGAAACACCATATATTTT
>TRBV6-5|13|few|-|TRBJ1-2
CASTPSLYYGYTF
TGTGCCAGCACTCCCTCTTTGTACTATGGCTACACCTTC
>TRBV25-1|14|-|-|TRBJ2-2
CAYQTDPNTGELFF
TGTGCCTACCAAACCGACCCGAACACCGGGGAGCTGTTTTTT
>TRBV9|17|-|TRBD1|TRBJ1-3
CASSAERDRLNGNTIYF
TGTGCCAGCAGCGCCGAGCGGGACAGGCTAAATGGAAACACCATATATTTT
>TRBV24-1|16|-|TRBD1|TRBJ2-5
CATSDTTGAVGETQYF
TGTGCCACCAGTGATACCACAGGGGCGGTAGGGGAGACCCAGTACTTC
>TRBV19|13|-|-|TRBJ1-1
CASSAQGPAEAFF
TGTGCCAGTAGTGCACAGGGCCCCGCTGAAGCTTTCTTT
>TRBV4-1|15|-|TRBD1|TRBJ2-7
CASSQPGQGNYEQYF
TGCGCCAGCAGCCAGCCGGGACAGGGCAACTACGAGCAGTACTTC
>TRBV4-2|17|-|TRBD2|TRBJ2-1
CASSPRGPSGGSSEQFF
TGTGCCAGCAGCCCAAGGGGACCTAGCGGGGGATCGAGTGAGCAGTTCTTC
>TRBV29-1|12|once|-|TRBJ1-2
CSGETGNYGYTF
TGCAGCGGGGAGACAGGAAACTATGGCTACACCTTC
>TRBV6-6|19|once|TRBD1|TRBJ2-6
CASSLRDRGTPRRANVLTF
TGTGCCAGCAGTCTCCGGGACAGGGGCACCCCCAGGCGGGCCAACGTCCTGACTTTC
>TRBV19|15|once|-|TRBJ1-2
CASSSKGTSSQGYTF
TGTGCCAGTAGTTCCAAGGGGACTTCTAGCCAGGGCTACACCTTC
>TRBV14|15|-|TRBD2|TRBJ2-2
CASSRTSGNTGELFF
TGTGCCAGCAGTCGGACTAGCGGGAACACCGGGGAGCTGTTTTTT
>TRBV5-1|15|-|TRBD1|TRBJ1-5
CASSLGGQGGWPQHF
TGCGCCAGCAGCTTGGGGGGACAGGGAGGTTGGCCCCAGCATTTT
>TRBV5-4|15|-|-|TRBJ1-4
CASSLGGAGNEKLFF
TGTGCCAGCAGCTTGGGAGGAGCGGGTAATGAAAAACTGTTTTTT
>TRBV5-1|13|few|TRBD1|TRBJ1-6
CASSRPGQGGLHF
TGCGCCAGCAGCCGTCCCGGACAGGGGGGCCTCCACTTT
>TRBV11-3|18|-|TRBD2|TRBJ2-2
CASSLTPGLAQNTGELFF
TGTGCCAGCAGCTTAACGCCGGGACTAGCGCAGAACACCGGGGAGCTGTTTTTT
>TRBV29-1|12|-|-|TRBJ1-5
CSVKQGGQPQHF
TGCAGCGTCAAACAGGGAGGTCAGCCCCAGCATTTT